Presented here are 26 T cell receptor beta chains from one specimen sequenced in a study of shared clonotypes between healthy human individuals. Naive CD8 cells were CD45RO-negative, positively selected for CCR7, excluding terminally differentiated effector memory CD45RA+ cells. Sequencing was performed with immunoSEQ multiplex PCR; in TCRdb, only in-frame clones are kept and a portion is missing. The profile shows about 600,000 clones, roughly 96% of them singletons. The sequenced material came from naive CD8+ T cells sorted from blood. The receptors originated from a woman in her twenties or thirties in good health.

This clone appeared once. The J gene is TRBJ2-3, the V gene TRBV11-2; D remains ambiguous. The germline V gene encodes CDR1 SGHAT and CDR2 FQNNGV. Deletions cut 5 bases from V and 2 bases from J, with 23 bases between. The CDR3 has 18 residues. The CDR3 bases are TGTGCCAGCAGCACGAACCAGATAGGGCGCCTCATCACAGATACGCAGTATTTT. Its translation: CASSTNQIGRLITDTQYF.

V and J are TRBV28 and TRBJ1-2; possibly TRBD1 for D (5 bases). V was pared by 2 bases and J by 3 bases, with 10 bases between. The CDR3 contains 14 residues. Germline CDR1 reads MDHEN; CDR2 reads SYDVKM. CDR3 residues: CASSLLGLDYGYTF. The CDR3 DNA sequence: TGTGCCAGCAGTTTACTGGGACTGGACTATGGCTACACCTTC.

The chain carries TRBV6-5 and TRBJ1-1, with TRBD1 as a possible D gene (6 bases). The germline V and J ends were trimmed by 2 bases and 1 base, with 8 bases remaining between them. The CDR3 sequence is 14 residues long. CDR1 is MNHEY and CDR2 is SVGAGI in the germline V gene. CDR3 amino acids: CASSYTGTNTEAFF. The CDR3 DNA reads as TGTGCCAGCAGTTACACAGGGACGAACACTGAAGCTTTCTTT.

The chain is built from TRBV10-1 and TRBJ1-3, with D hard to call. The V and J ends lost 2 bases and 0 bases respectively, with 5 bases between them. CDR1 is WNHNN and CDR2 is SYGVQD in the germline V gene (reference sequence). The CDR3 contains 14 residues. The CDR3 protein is CASSETISGNTIYF. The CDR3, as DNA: TGCGCCAGCAGTGAGACCATCTCTGGAAACACCATATATTTT.

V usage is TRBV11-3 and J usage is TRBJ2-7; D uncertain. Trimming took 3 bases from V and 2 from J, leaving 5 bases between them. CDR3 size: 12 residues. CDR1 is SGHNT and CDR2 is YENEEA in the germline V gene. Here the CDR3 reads CASSFGPYEQYF. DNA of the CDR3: TGTGCCAGCAGCTTCGGGCCCTACGAGCAGTACTTC. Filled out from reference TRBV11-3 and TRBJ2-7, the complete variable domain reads EAGVVQSPRYKIIEKKQPVAFWCNPISGHNTLYWYLQNLGQGPELLIRYENEEAVDDSQLPKDRFSAERLKGVDSTLKIQPAELGDSAVYLCASSFGPYEQYFGPGTRLTVT.

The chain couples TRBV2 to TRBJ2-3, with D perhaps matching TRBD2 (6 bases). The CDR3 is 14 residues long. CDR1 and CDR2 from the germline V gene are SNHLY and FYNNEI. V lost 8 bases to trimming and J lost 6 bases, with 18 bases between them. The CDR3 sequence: CASLDTGLPDTQYF. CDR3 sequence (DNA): TGTGCCAGCCTGGATACGGGACTCCCGGATACGCAGTATTTT. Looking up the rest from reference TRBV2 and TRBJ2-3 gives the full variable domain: EPEVTQTPSHQVTQMGQEVILRCVPISNHLYFYWYRQILGQKVEFLVSFYNNEISEKSEIFDDQFSVERPDGSNFTLKIRSTKLEDSAMYFCASLDTGLPDTQYFGPGTRLTVL.

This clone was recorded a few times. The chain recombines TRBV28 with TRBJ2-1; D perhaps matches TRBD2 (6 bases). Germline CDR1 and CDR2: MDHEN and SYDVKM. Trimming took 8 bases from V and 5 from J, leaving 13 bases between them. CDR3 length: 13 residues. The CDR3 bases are TGTGCCAGCTTTGGCGGGACGGACAATGAGCAGTTCTTC. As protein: CASFGGTDNEQFF.

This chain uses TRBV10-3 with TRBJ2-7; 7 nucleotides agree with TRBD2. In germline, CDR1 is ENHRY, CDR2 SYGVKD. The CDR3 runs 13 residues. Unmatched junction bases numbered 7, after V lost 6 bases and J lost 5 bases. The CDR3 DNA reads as TGTGCCATCAGGGCGGGAGAACGCGACGAGCAGTACTTC. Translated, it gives CAIRAGERDEQYF.

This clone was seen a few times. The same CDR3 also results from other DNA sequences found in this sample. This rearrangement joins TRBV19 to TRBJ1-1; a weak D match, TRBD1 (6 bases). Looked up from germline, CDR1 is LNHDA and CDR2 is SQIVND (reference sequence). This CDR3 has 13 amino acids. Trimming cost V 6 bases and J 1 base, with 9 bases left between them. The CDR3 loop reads CASSLTGNTEAFF. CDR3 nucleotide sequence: TGTGCCAGTAGCCTGACAGGGAACACTGAAGCTTTCTTT.

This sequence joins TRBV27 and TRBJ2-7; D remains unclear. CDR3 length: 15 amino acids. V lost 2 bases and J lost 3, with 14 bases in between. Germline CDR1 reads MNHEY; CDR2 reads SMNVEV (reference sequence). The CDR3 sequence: CASSLVLGTDYEQYF. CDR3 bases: TGTGCCAGCAGTTTAGTATTAGGCACCGACTACGAGCAGTACTTC.

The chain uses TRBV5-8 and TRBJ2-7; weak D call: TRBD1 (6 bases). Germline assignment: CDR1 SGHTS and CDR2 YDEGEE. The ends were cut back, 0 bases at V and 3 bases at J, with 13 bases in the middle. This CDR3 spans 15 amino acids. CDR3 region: CASSLVQGSLYEQYF. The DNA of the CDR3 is TGTGCCAGCAGCTTGGTCCAGGGGAGCCTCTACGAGCAGTACTTC.

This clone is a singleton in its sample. The CDR3 region has the DNA TGTGCCAGCAGTTTATATGGGACTAGCGGAGCCAACACAGATACGCAGTATTTT. This encodes CASSLYGTSGANTDTQYF. The V gene is TRBV28, the J gene TRBJ2-3; 11 bases fit TRBD2. CDR1 is MDHEN and CDR2 is SYDVKM in the germline V gene. V lost 1 base and J lost 2; bases outside the gene matches: 8. The CDR3 runs to 18 residues. Complete variable domain (other parts from reference TRBV28 and TRBJ2-3): DVKVTQSSRYLVKRTGEKVFLECVQDMDHENMFWYRQDPGLGLRLIYFSYDVKMKEKGDIPEGYSVSREKKERFSLILESASTNQTSMYLCASSLYGTSGANTDTQYFGPGTRLTVL.

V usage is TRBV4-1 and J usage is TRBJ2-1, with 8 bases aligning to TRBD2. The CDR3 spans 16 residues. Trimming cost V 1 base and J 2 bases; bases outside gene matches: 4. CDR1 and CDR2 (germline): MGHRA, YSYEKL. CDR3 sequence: CASSQVPGLAYNEQFF. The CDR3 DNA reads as TGCGCCAGCAGCCAAGTACCGGGACTAGCCTACAATGAGCAGTTCTTC.

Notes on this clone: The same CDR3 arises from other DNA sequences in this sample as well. The CDR3 DNA follows: TGTGCCAGCAGCTTGGGGGACTACGAGCAGTACTTC. Its protein is CASSLGDYEQYF. This sequence joins TRBV5-4 and TRBJ2-7; the D is unclear. This CDR3 has 12 residues. The V end was cut by 0 bases, the J end by 3 bases, with 4 bases between. Per the germline V gene, CDR1 is SGHNT and CDR2 is YYREEE (reference sequence).

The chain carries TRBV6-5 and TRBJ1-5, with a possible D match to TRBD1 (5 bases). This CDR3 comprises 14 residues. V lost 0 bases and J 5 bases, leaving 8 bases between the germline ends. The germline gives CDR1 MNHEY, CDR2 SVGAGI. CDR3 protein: CASSYSGRYQPQHF. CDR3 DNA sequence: TGTGCCAGCAGTTACTCGGGGCGGTATCAGCCCCAGCATTTT.

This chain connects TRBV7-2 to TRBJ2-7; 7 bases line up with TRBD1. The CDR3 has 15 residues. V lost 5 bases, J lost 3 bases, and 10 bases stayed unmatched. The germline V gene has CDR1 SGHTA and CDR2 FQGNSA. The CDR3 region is CASSRGQDQYYEQYF. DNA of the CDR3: TGTGCCAGCAGCAGAGGACAGGATCAATACTACGAGCAGTACTTC.

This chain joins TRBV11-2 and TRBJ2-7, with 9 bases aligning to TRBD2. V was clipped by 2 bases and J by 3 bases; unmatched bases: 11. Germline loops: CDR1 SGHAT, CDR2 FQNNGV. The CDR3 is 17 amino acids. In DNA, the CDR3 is TGTGCCAGCAGCTTATCGTCCCTCCTAGCGGGGAACTACGAGCAGTACTTC. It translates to CASSLSSLLAGNYEQYF. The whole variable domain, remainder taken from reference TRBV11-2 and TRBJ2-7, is EAGVAQSPRYKIIEKRQSVAFWCNPISGHATLYWYQQILGQGPKLLIQFQNNGVVDDSQLPKDRFSAERLKGVDSTLKIQPAKLEDSAVYLCASSLSSLLAGNYEQYFGPGTRLTVT.

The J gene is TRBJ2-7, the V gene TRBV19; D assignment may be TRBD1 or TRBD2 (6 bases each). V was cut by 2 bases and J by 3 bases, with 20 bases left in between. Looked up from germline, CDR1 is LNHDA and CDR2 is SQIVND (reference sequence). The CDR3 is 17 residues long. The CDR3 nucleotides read TGTGCCAGTAGTATAAAAGGGGGGCCGAACCCCAACTACGAGCAGTACTTC. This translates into CASSIKGGPNPNYEQYF.

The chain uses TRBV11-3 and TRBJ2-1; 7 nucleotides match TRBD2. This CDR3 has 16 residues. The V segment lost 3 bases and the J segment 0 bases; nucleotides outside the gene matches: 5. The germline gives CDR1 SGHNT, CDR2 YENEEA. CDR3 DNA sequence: TGTGCCAGCAGCTTGGGAAGGACTAGCTCCTACAATGAGCAGTTCTTC. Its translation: CASSLGRTSSYNEQFF.

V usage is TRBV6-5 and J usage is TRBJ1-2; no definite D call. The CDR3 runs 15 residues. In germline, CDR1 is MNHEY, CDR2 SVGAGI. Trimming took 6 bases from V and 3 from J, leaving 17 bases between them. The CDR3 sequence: CASSPLEGSYYGYTF. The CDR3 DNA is TGTGCCAGCAGCCCCTTAGAGGGCTCCTACTATGGCTACACCTTC.

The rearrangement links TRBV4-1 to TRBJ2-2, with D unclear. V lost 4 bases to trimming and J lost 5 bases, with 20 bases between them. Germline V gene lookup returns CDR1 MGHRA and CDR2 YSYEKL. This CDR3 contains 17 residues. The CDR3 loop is CASSPVLRRVGTGELFF. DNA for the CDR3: TGCGCCAGCAGCCCCGTCTTAAGAAGGGTGGGGACCGGGGAGCTGTTTTTT.

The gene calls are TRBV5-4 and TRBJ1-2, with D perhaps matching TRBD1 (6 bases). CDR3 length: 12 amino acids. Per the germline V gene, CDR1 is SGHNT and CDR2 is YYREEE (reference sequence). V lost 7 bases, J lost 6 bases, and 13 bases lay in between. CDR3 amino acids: CASQKDSDGYTF. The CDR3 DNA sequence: TGTGCCAGCCAAAAGGACAGTGATGGCTACACCTTC.

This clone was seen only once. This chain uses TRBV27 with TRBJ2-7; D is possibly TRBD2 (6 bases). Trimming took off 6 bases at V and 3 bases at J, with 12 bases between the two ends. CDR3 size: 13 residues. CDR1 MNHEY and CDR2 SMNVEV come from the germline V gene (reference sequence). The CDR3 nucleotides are TGTGCCAGCAGATTAGCGGCGGGCTACGAGCAGTACTTC. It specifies CASRLAAGYEQYF.

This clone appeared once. For the CDR3, the DNA is TGTGCCAGCAGCCAGACGTGGGATGAGCAGTTCTTC. This sequence encodes CASSQTWDEQFF. The V call is TRBV11-2, the J call TRBJ2-1, with no clear D. CDR1 and CDR2 from the germline V gene are SGHAT and FQNNGV. CDR3 size: 12 residues. The ends were cut back, 5 bases at V and 8 bases at J, with 10 bases in the middle.

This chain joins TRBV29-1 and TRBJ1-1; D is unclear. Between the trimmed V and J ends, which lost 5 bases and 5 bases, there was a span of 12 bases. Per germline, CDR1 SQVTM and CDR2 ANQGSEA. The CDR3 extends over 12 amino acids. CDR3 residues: CSVLGKRTEAFF. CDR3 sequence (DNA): TGCAGCGTTTTGGGGAAGAGGACTGAAGCTTTCTTT.

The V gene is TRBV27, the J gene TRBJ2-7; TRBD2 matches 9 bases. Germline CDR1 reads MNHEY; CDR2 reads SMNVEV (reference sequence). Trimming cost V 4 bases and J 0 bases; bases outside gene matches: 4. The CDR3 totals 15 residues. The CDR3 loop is CASSYSSGTSYEQYF. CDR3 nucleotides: TGTGCCAGCAGTTATTCTAGCGGGACCTCCTACGAGCAGTACTTC.